The 29 T cell receptor beta chains listed next were all sequenced from one sample in a study of radiotherapy plus CTLA-4 blockade in lung cancer. Using immunoSEQ multiplex PCR, the repertoire was profiled, and TCRdb retains in-frame clones only, with some absent. The sample records 80,000 to 100,000 clones, 70% to 90% being singletons. Here the sequenced sample was peripheral blood, taken from a patient treated with radiotherapy plus ipilimumab. The receptor source for this set is a human donor with non-small cell lung cancer that progressed on radiotherapy plus ipilimumab.

The chain links TRBV10-1 to TRBJ2-5; D unresolved. This CDR3 comprises 15 residues. The germline V and J ends were trimmed by 3 bases and 4 bases, with 15 bases remaining between them. Germline V lookup: CDR1 WNHNN, CDR2 SYGVQD (reference sequence). The CDR3 nucleotides are TGCGCCAGCAGTGACTCGCTGAGCGTCGGAGAGACCCAGTACTTC. This codes for CASSDSLSVGETQYF.

The chain recombines TRBV6-1 with TRBJ2-7, with 11 bases that match TRBD2. Germline values: CDR1 MNHNS, CDR2 SASEGT. The CDR3 runs to 14 residues. The V gene end was trimmed by 4 bases and the J gene end by 5 bases; junction bases not matched to a gene: 4. CDR3 in amino acids: CASSGTSGLNEQYF. DNA for the CDR3: TGTGCCAGCAGTGGGACTAGCGGGTTGAACGAGCAGTACTTC.

V gene TRBV7-8 combines with J gene TRBJ2-7, with TRBD2 identical over 12 bases. Losses at the gene ends were 4 bases for V and 5 bases for J; bases not matched to a gene: 15. Germline lookup yields CDR1 SGHVS and CDR2 FQNEAQ. The CDR3 length is 18 residues. The CDR3 region is CASSSKSLAGGDPDEQYF. CDR3 DNA sequence: TGTGCCAGCAGCTCGAAGTCCCTAGCGGGAGGGGACCCCGACGAGCAGTACTTC.

The chain employs TRBV7-9 and TRBJ2-2; perhaps TRBD1 as D (6 bases). In germline, CDR1 is SEHNR, CDR2 FQNEAQ (reference sequence). The CDR3 is 15 residues long. Trimming took off 6 bases at V and 1 base at J, with 12 bases between the two ends. CDR3 region: CASRLQGLNTGELFF. The CDR3 nucleotides are TGTGCCAGCAGATTACAGGGTCTGAACACCGGGGAGCTGTTTTTT.

The gene calls are TRBV6-4 and TRBJ2-1; the match to TRBD2 covers 10 bases. J was trimmed by 1 base and V by 8 bases; bases with no gene match: 5. CDR1 and CDR2 from the germline V gene are MRHNA and SNTAGT. CDR3 length equals 15 residues. The CDR3 coding sequence is TGTGCCAGCCATAAAGCGGGAGGGTCCTACAATGAGCAGTTCTTC. It yields the protein CASHKAGGSYNEQFF.

The V and J genes are TRBV15 and TRBJ1-1, with TRBD1 identical over 7 bases. V was pared by 5 bases and J by 5 bases, with 11 bases of the junction left unmatched. Per germline, CDR1 LNHNV and CDR2 YYDKDF (reference sequence). This CDR3 contains 15 residues. The CDR3 bases are TGTGCCACCAGCGTTGTAAGGGGGCAGGGAACTGAAGCTTTCTTT. It yields the protein CATSVVRGQGTEAFF.

The V call is TRBV29-1, the J call TRBJ2-3, with D uncertain. CDR3 size: 13 residues. Germline V gene data show CDR1 as SQVTM and CDR2 as ANQGSEA. V shed 5 bases and J shed 2 bases, with 11 bases lying between them. The CDR3 protein is CSVRQDFTDTQYF. The DNA for the CDR3 is TGCAGCGTTCGGCAGGATTTCACAGATACGCAGTATTTT.

CDR3 amino acids: CSVGYTGELFF. In nucleotides, the CDR3 is TGCAGCGTTGGGTACACCGGGGAGCTGTTTTTT. V usage is TRBV29-1 and J usage is TRBJ2-2; D unclear. The CDR3 has 11 residues. Germline V lookup: CDR1 SQVTM, CDR2 ANQGSEA. V shed 4 bases and J shed 3 bases, with 3 bases lying between them.

The CDR3 here is CASSPSLMETQYF. Here the CDR3 DNA reads TGTGCCAGCTCACCTTCTCTGATGGAGACCCAGTACTTC. This chain uses TRBV18 with TRBJ2-5; D remains unclear. Trimming left V 3 bases short and J 5 bases short, with 10 bases between. This CDR3 contains 13 residues. Per the germline V gene, CDR1 is KGHSH and CDR2 is LQKENI.

This clone occurred once. The V gene is TRBV6-1, the J gene TRBJ1-5; D not certain. Germline V gene sequence: CDR1 MNHNS, CDR2 SASEGT. The CDR3 contains 13 residues. V was pared by 6 bases and J by 9 bases, with 15 bases between. DNA of the CDR3: TGTGCCAGCAGCGAGACCTGGGGTCGGCCCCAGCATTTT. Amino acid sequence: CASSETWGRPQHF.

J is TRBJ1-4 and V is TRBV10-2, with D maybe TRBD1 (5 bases). V was cut by 2 bases and J by 14 bases, with 15 bases left in between. CDR3 length: 13 residues. Germline lookup yields CDR1 WSHSY and CDR2 SAAADI. Here the CDR3 reads CASSEGYGADLFF. In DNA form, the CDR3 reads TGCGCCAGCAGTGAGGGCTATGGGGCAGACCTGTTTTTT.

V is TRBV2 and J is TRBJ2-1; perhaps TRBD2 as D (5 bases). V lost 8 bases and J lost 4, with 12 bases in between. This CDR3 contains 13 residues. Looked up from germline, CDR1 is SNHLY and CDR2 is FYNNEI. CDR3 sequence (DNA): TGTGCCAGCTGTCGAGGGATGTACAATGAGCAGTTCTTC. Translated, it gives CASCRGMYNEQFF.

This clone has only a few counts. The chain links TRBV19 to TRBJ2-7; the match to TRBD1 covers 10 bases. The CDR3 spans 17 residues. Germline CDR1 and CDR2: LNHDA and SQIVND (reference sequence). Germline trimming cut 6 bases from V and 6 bases from J; bases unmatched to any gene: 17. CDR3 region: CASSSTGVGTGAVEQYF. CDR3 in DNA: TGTGCCAGTAGCTCAACAGGGGTAGGGACAGGGGCCGTCGAGCAGTACTTC.

The chain couples TRBV7-6 to TRBJ1-2; a possible D gene is TRBD1 (5 bases). This CDR3 contains 18 residues. The germline CDR1 and CDR2 sequences are SGHVS and FNYEAQ. Trimming took off 1 base at V and 3 bases at J, with 21 bases between the two ends. The CDR3 here is CASSLVPRRQLQDYGYTF. In DNA, the CDR3 is TGTGCCAGCAGCTTAGTCCCTCGGCGGCAGCTACAGGACTATGGCTACACCTTC.

This rearrangement joins TRBV19 to TRBJ2-1, with a possible D match to TRBD2 (5 bases). Trimming stripped 6 bases from V and 0 bases from J, with 6 bases between. Germline V gene data show CDR1 as LNHDA and CDR2 as SQIVND (reference sequence). This CDR3 region has 13 residues. The CDR3 nucleotides are TGTGCCAGTAGCCGGGGCTCCTACAATGAGCAGTTCTTC. Translation: CASSRGSYNEQFF.

This clone was observed a single time. The chain links TRBV19 to TRBJ1-2, with a weak D call TRBD1 (6 bases). The ends were cut back, 4 bases at V and 8 bases at J, with 17 bases in the middle. Germline values: CDR1 LNHDA, CDR2 SQIVND (reference sequence). This CDR3 region has 14 residues. In DNA, the CDR3 is TGTGCCAGTAGTACTCCCGGGACACCCCAGGGCTACACCTTC. Protein sequence: CASSTPGTPQGYTF.

V usage is TRBV18 and J usage is TRBJ2-7; 8 positions match TRBD2. The junction had 2 bases not matched to a gene; V was cut back by 1 base and J by 3 bases. Germline CDR1 is KGHSH and CDR2 is LQKENI. This CDR3 spans 14 amino acids. CDR3 in amino acids: CASSPRREVYEQYF. In nucleotides, the CDR3 is TGTGCCAGCTCACCACGGCGGGAGGTCTACGAGCAGTACTTC.

V and J are TRBV29-1 and TRBJ1-2, with a weak D call TRBD1 (5 bases). The CDR3 has 12 residues. Germline CDR1 is SQVTM and CDR2 is ANQGSEA. V was trimmed by 3 bases and J by 8 bases, leaving 13 bases between them. The CDR3 protein is CSVEIPGPGYTF. DNA for the CDR3: TGCAGCGTTGAGATCCCAGGGCCAGGCTACACCTTC.

The chain recombines TRBV19 with TRBJ1-2; a weak D match, TRBD1 (6 bases). In germline, CDR1 is LNHDA, CDR2 SQIVND (reference sequence). This CDR3 region has 13 residues. V dropped 6 bases and J dropped 8 bases, with 16 bases sitting between them. The chain's CDR3 is CASRIQGFEGYTF. CDR3 nucleotides: TGTGCCAGTAGGATCCAGGGGTTCGAGGGCTACACCTTC.

On this clone: This sample also contains other DNA sequences that code for the same CDR3. This chain uses TRBV6-5 with TRBJ2-1; D gene unclear. The V gene's germline CDR1 is MNHEY and CDR2 SVGAGI. The CDR3 covers 14 residues. The ends were cut back, 2 bases at V and 10 bases at J, with 15 bases in the middle. This CDR3 is CASSYGAERFEQFF. In DNA, the CDR3 is TGTGCCAGCAGTTACGGCGCAGAAAGGTTCGAGCAGTTCTTC.

The genes are TRBV13 and TRBJ2-7; TRBD1 matches at 7 bases. V lost 3 bases, J lost 2 bases, and 7 bases stayed unmatched. Germline V gene data show CDR1 as PRHDT and CDR2 as FYEKMQ (reference sequence). The CDR3 runs 15 residues. The CDR3, as DNA: TGTGCCAGCAGCTTTCTTCGACAGGGAGCCTACGAGCAGTACTTC. Protein sequence: CASSFLRQGAYEQYF.

V and J are TRBV19 and TRBJ2-7; tentative D call: TRBD1 (6 bases). V was clipped by 7 bases and J by 3 bases, with 10 bases between them. Per germline, CDR1 LNHDA and CDR2 SQIVND (reference sequence). CDR3 length equals 12 residues. The CDR3 is CASKSGDYEQYF. CDR3 nucleotides: TGTGCCAGTAAATCAGGGGACTACGAGCAGTACTTC.

This chain joins TRBV6-1 and TRBJ2-4; D uncertain. The CDR3 consists of 14 residues. Germline V CDR1 and CDR2: MNHNS, SASEGT. V lost 5 bases, J lost 1 base, and 9 bases lay in between. CDR3 DNA: TGTGCCAGCAGTTCCCGCGAGGCCAAAAACATTCAGTACTTC. Residues: CASSSREAKNIQYF.

V is TRBV6-1 and J is TRBJ2-4; the match to TRBD1 covers 7 bases. Germline values: CDR1 MNHNS, CDR2 SASEGT. The CDR3 extends over 15 amino acids. Germline trimming cut 4 bases from V and 10 bases from J; bases unmatched to any gene: 13. Here the CDR3 reads CASSGLSGQSAIQYF. The CDR3 nucleotides read TGTGCCAGCAGTGGATTATCGGGACAGAGCGCAATTCAGTACTTC.

The chain joins TRBV21-1 to TRBJ2-7; the table gives TRBD2 as D, unverified against the DNA. TRBV21-1 is assigned pseudogene status. The length of the CDR3 is 13 residues. CDR3 nucleotide sequence: TGTGCCAGCAGCCGCGGGAGGTGCTACGAGCAGTACTTC. Its translation is CASSRGRCYEQYF.

V and J are TRBV27 and TRBJ1-2; 7 bases match TRBD1. Germline assignment: CDR1 MNHEY and CDR2 SMNVEV (reference sequence). CDR3 length equals 14 residues. The V gene end was trimmed by 8 bases and the J gene end by 3 bases; junction bases not matched to a gene: 9. The DNA of the CDR3 is TGTGCCAGCGGCGACAGGGAATCGTACTATGGCTACACCTTC. Encoded protein: CASGDRESYYGYTF.

The chain uses TRBV5-1 and TRBJ2-7, with 13 bases aligning to TRBD2. V lost 2 bases and J lost 6; bases outside the gene matches: 8. The CDR3 covers 16 residues. Looked up from germline, CDR1 is SGHRS and CDR2 is YFSETQ. In nucleotides, the CDR3 is TGCGCCAGCAGCTTTGGGACTAGCGGGACCCCCCTCGAGCAGTACTTC. Amino acid sequence: CASSFGTSGTPLEQYF. The full variable domain, rest sourced from reference TRBV5-1 and TRBJ2-7, is KAGVTQTPRYLIKTRGQQVTLSCSPISGHRSVSWYQQTPGQGLQFLFEYFSETQRNKGNFPGRFSGRQFSNSRSEMNVSTLELGDSALYLCASSFGTSGTPLEQYFGPGTRLTVT.

The chain combines TRBV2 with TRBJ2-3; 8 positions agree with TRBD2. CDR1 and CDR2 (germline): SNHLY, FYNNEI. V was clipped by 5 bases and J by 0 bases; unmatched bases: 4. The CDR3 has 15 residues. The CDR3 sequence: CASSIAGSSTDTQYF. For the CDR3, the DNA is TGTGCCAGCAGTATAGCGGGGTCTAGCACAGATACGCAGTATTTT.

With regard to this clone: One end of the junction is discordant with germline, which a read error may explain. The rearrangement joins TRBV29-1 to TRBJ2-1; D is uncertain. From germline, CDR1 is SQVTM and CDR2 ANQGSEA. The CDR3 sequence is 11 residues long. Written as DNA, the CDR3 is TGCAGCGTTGAAGACTTGGCATTACTGGTCTTC. It translates to CSVEDLALLVF.